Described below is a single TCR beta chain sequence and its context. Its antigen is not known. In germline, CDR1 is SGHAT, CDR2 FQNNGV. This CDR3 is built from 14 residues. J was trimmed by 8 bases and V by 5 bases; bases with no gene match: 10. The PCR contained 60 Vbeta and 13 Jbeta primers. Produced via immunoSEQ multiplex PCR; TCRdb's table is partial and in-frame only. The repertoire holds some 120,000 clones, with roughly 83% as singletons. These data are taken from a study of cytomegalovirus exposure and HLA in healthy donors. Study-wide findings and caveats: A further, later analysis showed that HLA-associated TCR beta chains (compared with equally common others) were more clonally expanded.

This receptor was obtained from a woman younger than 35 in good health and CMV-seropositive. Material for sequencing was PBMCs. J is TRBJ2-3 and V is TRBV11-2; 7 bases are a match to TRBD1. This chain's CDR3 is CASSQSTGLGTQYF. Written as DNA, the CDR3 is TGTGCCAGCAGCCAGTCGACAGGGCTCGGTACGCAGTATTTT.